This T cell receptor beta chain derives from a study of blood T cell repertoires in COVID-19. Sequencing was performed with immunoSEQ multiplex PCR; in TCRdb, only in-frame clones are kept and a portion is missing. The data contain 50,000 to 75,000 clones, roughly 80% of them singletons. This CDR3 is built from 13 residues. Trimming removed 6 bases from V and 7 bases from J, with 13 bases in between. The gene calls are TRBV23-1 and TRBJ2-1; D uncertain. TRBV23-1 carries the ORF label, with uncertain function. The sequence was collected from a man older than 75 with active or convalescent COVID-19. The sample was peripheral blood. The CDR3 DNA sequence: TGCGCCAGCAGCAGTTATCTTGGTAATGAGCAGTTCTTC. This translates into CASSSYLGNEQFF.